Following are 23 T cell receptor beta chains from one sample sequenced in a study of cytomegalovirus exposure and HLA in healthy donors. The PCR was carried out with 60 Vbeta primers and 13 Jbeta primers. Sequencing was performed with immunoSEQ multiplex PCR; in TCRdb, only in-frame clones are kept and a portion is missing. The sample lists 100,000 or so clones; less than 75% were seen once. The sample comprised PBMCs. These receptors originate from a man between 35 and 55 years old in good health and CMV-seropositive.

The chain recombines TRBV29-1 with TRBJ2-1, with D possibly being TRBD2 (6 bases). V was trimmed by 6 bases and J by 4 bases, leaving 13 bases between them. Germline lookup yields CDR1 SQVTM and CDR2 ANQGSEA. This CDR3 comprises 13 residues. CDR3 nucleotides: TGCAGCGTGCGCCTAGCGAAGTACAATGAGCAGTTCTTC. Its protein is CSVRLAKYNEQFF.

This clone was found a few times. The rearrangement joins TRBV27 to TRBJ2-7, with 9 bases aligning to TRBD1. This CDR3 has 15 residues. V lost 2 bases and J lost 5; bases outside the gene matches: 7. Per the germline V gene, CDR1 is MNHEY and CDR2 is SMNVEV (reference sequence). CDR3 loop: CASSLKGTGSHEQYF. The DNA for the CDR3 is TGTGCCAGCAGTTTAAAGGGGACAGGGTCGCACGAGCAGTACTTC.

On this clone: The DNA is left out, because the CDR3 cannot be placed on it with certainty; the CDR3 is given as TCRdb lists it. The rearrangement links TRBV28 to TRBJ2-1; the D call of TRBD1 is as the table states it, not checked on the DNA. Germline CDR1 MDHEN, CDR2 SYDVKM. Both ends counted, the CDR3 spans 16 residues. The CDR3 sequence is CASSTSAGTGGKGQLF.

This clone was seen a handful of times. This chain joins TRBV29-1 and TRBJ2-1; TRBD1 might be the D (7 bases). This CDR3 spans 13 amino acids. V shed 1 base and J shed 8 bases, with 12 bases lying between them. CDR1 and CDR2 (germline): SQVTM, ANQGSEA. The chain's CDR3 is CSVEARGAHEQFF. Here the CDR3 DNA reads TGCAGCGTTGAAGCCAGGGGGGCCCATGAGCAGTTCTTC.

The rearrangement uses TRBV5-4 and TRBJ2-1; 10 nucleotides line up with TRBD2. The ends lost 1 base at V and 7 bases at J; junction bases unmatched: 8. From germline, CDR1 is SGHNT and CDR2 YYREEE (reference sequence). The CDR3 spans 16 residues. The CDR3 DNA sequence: TGTGCCAGCAGCTTGCTAGCGGGAGCCCCTATTAATGAGCAGTTCTTC. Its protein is CASSLLAGAPINEQFF.

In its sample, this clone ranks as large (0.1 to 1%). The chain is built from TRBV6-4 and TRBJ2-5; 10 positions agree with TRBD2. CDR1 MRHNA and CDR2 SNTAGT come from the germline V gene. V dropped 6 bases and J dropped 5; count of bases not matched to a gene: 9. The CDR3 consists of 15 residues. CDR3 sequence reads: CASSEASGSGETQYF. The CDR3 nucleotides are TGTGCCAGCAGCGAAGCTAGCGGGAGTGGGGAGACCCAGTACTTC.

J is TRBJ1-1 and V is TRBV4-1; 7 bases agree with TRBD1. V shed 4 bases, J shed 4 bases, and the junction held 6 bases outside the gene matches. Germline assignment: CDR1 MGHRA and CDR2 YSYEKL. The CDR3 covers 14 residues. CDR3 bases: TGCGCCAGCAGCCCACGACAGGGTTCCACTGAAGCTTTCTTT. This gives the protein CASSPRQGSTEAFF.

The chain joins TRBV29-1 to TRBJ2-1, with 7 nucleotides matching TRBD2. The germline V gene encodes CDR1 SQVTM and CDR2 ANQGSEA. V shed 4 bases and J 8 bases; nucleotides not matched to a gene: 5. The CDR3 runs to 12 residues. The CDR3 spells CSVGTSYYEQFF. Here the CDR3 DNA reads TGCAGCGTTGGGACTAGTTACTATGAGCAGTTCTTC.

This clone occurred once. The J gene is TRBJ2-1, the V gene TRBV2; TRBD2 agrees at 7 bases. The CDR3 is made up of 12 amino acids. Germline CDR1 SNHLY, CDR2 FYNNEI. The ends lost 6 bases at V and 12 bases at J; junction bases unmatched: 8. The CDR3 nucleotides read TGTGCCAGCAGCAGGACTAGGGAAGGGCAGTTCTTC. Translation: CASSRTREGQFF.

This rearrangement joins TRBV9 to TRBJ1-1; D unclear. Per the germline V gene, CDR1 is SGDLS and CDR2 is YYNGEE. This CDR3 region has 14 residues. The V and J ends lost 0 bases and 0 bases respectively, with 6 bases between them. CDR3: CASSVGIMNTEAFF. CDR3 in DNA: TGTGCCAGCAGCGTAGGTATTATGAACACTGAAGCTTTCTTT.

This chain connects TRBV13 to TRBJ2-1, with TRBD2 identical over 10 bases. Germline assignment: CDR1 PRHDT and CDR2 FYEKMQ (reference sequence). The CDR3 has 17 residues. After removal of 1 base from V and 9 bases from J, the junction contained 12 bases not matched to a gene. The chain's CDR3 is CASSLVPAGGTFGEQFF. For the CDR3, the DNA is TGTGCCAGCAGCTTAGTTCCAGCGGGAGGGACCTTTGGTGAGCAGTTCTTC.

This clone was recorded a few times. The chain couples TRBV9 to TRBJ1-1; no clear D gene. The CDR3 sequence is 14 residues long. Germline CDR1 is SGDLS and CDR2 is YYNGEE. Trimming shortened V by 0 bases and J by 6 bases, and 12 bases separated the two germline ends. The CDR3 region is CASSVVVAGSEAFF. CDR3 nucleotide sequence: TGTGCCAGCAGCGTAGTAGTGGCAGGATCTGAAGCTTTCTTT.

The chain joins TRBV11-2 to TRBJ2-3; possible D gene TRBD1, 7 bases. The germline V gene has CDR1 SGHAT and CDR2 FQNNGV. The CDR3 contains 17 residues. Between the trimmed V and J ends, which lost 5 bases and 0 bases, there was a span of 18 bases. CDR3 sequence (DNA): TGTGCCAGCAGCCCCGACCCAGGGGGGACTAGCACAGATACGCAGTATTTT. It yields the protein CASSPDPGGTSTDTQYF.

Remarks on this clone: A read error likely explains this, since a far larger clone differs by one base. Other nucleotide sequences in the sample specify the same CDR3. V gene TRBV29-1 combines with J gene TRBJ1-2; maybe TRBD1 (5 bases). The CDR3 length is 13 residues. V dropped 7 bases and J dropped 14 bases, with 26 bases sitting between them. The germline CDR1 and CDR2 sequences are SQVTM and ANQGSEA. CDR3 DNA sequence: TGCAGCGCGCGCCCCTTGGGGCAGGTCGAAGTTACCTTC. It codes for CSARPLGQVEVTF.

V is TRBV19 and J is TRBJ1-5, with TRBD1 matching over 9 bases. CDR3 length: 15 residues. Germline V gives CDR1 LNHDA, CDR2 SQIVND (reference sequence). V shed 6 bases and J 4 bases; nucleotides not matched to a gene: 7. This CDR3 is CASRADRGGNQPQHF. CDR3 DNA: TGTGCCAGTAGGGCGGACAGGGGCGGGAATCAGCCCCAGCATTTT.

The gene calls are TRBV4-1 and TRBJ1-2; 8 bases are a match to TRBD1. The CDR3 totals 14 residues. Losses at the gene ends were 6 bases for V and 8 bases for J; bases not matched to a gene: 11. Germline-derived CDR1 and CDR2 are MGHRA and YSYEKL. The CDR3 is CASRPADRGNGYTF. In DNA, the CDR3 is TGCGCCAGCAGACCAGCAGACAGGGGTAACGGCTACACCTTC.

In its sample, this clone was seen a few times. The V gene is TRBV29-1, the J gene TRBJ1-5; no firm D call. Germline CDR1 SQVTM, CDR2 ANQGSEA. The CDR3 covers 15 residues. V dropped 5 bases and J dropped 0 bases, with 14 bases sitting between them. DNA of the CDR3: TGCAGCGTTCCAGGCCCGCCGTATAGCAATCAGCCCCAGCATTTT. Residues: CSVPGPPYSNQPQHF.

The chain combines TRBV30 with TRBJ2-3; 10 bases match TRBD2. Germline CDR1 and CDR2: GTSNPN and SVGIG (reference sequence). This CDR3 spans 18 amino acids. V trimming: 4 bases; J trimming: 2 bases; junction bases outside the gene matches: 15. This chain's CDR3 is CAWNTLAGAGSNTDTQYF. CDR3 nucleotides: TGTGCCTGGAACACTCTAGCGGGAGCTGGTTCTAACACAGATACGCAGTATTTT.

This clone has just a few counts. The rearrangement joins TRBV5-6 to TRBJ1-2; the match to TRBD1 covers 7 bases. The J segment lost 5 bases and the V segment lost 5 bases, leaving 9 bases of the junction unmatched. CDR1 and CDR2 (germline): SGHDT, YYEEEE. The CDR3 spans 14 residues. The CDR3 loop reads CASRGRDSRYGYTF. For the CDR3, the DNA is TGTGCCAGCAGGGGTAGGGACAGTCGTTATGGCTACACCTTC.

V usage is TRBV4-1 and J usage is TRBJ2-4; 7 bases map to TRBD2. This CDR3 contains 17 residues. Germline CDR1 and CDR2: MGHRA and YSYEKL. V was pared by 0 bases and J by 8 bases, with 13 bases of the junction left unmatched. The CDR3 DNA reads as TGCGCCAGCAGCCAAGAAGCCAGCGGGAAACGAGGGGACATTCAGTACTTC. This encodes CASSQEASGKRGDIQYF.

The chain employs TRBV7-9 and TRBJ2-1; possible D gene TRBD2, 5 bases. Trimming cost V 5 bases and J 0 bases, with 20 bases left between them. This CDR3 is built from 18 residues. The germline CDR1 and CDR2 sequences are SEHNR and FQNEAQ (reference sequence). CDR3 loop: CASSTSGAIVASYNEQFF. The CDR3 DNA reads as TGTGCCAGCAGCACCAGCGGTGCGATTGTTGCCTCCTACAATGAGCAGTTCTTC.

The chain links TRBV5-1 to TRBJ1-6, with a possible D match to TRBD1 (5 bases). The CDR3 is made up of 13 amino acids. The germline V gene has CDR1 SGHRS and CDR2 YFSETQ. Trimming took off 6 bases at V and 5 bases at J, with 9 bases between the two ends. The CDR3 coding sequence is TGCGCCAGCAAATCAGGGAATAATTCACCCCTCCACTTT. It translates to CASKSGNNSPLHF.

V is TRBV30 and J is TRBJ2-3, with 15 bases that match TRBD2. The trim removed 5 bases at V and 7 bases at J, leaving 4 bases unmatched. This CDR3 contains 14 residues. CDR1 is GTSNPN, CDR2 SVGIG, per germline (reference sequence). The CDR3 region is CAWGLAGGPNTQYF. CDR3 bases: TGTGCCTGGGGACTAGCGGGAGGGCCTAATACGCAGTATTTT. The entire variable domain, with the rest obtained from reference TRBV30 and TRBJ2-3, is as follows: SQTIHQWPATLVQPVGSPLSLECTVEGTSNPNLYWYRQAAGRGLQLLFYSVGIGQISSEVPQNLSASRPQDRQFILSSKKLLLSDSGFYLCAWGLAGGPNTQYFGPGTRLTVL.